This TCR beta chain was captured by sequencing in a study of technical replicates of blood from several donors. Clones were read by immunoSEQ multiplex PCR, and TCRdb kept only the in-frame ones, dropping some. The table lists some 74,000 clones, about nine tenths of them singletons. With V trimmed by 5 bases and J by 10 bases, 10 bases remained unmatched. The V gene's germline CDR1 is MNHEY and CDR2 SMNVEV (reference sequence). This CDR3 spans 14 amino acids. This receptor was identified in a human donor in good health. The V gene is TRBV27, the J gene TRBJ1-4; 7 bases line up with TRBD1. The sequenced material came from T cells isolated from PBMCs. The DNA for the CDR3 is TGTGCCAGCAGTCCCGACAGGGAAATGGGAAAACTGTTTTTT. It translates to CASSPDREMGKLFF.